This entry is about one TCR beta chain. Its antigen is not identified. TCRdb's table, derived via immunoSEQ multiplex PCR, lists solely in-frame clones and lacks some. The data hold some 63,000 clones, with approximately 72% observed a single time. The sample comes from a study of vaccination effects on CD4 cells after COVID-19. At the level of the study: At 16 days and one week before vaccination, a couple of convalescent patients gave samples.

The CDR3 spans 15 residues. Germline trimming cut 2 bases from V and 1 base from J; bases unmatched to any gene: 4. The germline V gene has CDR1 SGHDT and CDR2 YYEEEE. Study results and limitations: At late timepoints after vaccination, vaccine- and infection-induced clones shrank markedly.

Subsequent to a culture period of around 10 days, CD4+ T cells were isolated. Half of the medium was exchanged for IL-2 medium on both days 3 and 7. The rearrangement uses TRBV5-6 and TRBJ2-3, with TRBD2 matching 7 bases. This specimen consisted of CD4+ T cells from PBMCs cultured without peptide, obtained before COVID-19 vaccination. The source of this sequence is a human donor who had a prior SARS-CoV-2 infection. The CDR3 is CASSFGLAGTDTQYF. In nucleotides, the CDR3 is TGTGCCAGCAGCTTTGGTCTAGCGGGCACAGATACGCAGTATTTT.